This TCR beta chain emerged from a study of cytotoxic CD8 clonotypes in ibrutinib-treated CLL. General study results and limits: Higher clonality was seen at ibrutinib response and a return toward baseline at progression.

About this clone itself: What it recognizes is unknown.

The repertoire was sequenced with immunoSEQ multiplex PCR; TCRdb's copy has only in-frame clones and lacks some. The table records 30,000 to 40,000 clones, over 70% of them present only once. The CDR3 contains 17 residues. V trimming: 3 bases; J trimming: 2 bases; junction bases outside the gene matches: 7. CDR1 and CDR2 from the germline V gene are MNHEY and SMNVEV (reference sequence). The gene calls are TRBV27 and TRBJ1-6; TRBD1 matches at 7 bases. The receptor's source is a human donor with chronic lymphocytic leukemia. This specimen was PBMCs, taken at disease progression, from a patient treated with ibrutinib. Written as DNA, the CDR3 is TGTGCCAGCAGTTTTACATCTGGGACAGCCTATAATTCACCCCTCCACTTT. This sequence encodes CASSFTSGTAYNSPLHF.